A selection of T cell receptor beta chains follows, all from one sample in a study of prognosis after radiotherapy for stage I lung cancer. TCRdb called the multiplex PCR reads again in MiXCR, with one record for every CDR3 protein. This table has around 21,000 distinct CDR3 sequences, 45% to 55% appearing once. The sequences come from PBMCs, collected before or after stereotactic body radiation therapy (not recorded which). The receptors were gathered from a donor aged 50 or older with non-small cell lung cancer. CDR3s include the opening cysteine and the closing phenylalanine or tryptophan. The order of the fields is V gene, J gene, clone size, D gene, CDR3 DNA, CDR3 protein. A D gene is named only where the DNA matches it firmly. Rows may omit the clone size; those that give it use once, few, many or a size class.

TRBV10-3	TRBJ1-5	many	.	TGTGCCATCAGTGAGGGGAATCAGCCCCAGCATTTT	CAISEGNQPQHF
TRBV11-3	TRBJ1-2	.	.	TGTGCCAGCAGCTTAAACTACAGGGTCCTAAACTATGGCTACACCTTC	CASSLNYRVLNYGYTF
TRBV11-3	TRBJ2-2	once	.	TGTGCCAGCAGTTTAGATCTCCCGGGGGACGGGGAGCTGTTTTTT	CASSLDLPGDGELFF
TRBV11-2	TRBJ2-3	.	.	TGTGCCAGCAGCCCCTCAGGGGTCACCACAGATACGCAGTATTTT	CASSPSGVTTDTQYF
TRBV12-3/TRBV12-4	TRBJ1-2	medium-sized	.	TGTGCCAGCAGTTCCAGGGACTATGGCTACACCTTC	CASSSRDYGYTF
TRBV30	TRBJ2-7	.	.	TGTGCCTGGAGTGGAAATTCCTCCTACGAGCAGTACTTC	CAWSGNSSYEQYF
TRBV3-1	TRBJ2-5	many	.	TGTGCCAGCAGCCAGATGGACGGAGGCGAGACCCAGTACTTC	CASSQMDGGETQYF
TRBV6-2/TRBV6-3	TRBJ2-1	once	.	TGTGCCAGCAGTCATAAGACAGTGCTTAGGAATGAGCAGTTCTTC	CASSHKTVLRNEQFF
TRBV10-3	TRBJ1-1	many	.	TGTGCCATCAGTGAGGATAACAGGGTGAGCACTGAAGCTTTCTTT	CAISEDNRVSTEAFF
TRBV2	TRBJ1-2	many	.	TGTGCCAGCAGGGGCAGCAACTATGGCTACACCTTC	CASRGSNYGYTF
TRBV5-4	TRBJ1-2	many	.	TGTGCCAGCAGCTTAGACAGGAGTTATGGCTACACCTTC	CASSLDRSYGYTF
TRBV5-4	TRBJ2-1	many	TRBD1	TGTGCCAGCGGGAACAGGGGCAATGAGCAGTTCTTC	CASGNRGNEQFF
TRBV28	TRBJ2-3	many	.	TGTGCCGGATCGACTCGGCCGACAGATACGCAGTATTTT	CAGSTRPTDTQYF
TRBV18	TRBJ2-3	many	TRBD2	TGTGCCAGCTCACCAGGGGCTAGCGGGAGTGGGGCAGATACGCAGTATTTT	CASSPGASGSGADTQYF
TRBV6-1	TRBJ2-1	.	.	TGTGCCCGCAGCCCCATCCCCCGACAGGTGCGGAATGAGCAGTTCTTC	CARSPIPRQVRNEQFF
TRBV7-9	TRBJ2-7	.	TRBD1	TGTGCCAGCAGCCTTACAGGGGTTAACTACGAGCAGTACTTC	CASSLTGVNYEQYF
TRBV30	TRBJ1-1	.	.	TGTGCCTGGAGTGGGGACGTGCGTGCTGAAGCTTTCTTT	CAWSGDVRAEAFF
TRBV20-1	TRBJ2-7	.	.	TGCAGTGCTAGAGATAACCAGGGGGGATCCTACGAGCAGTACTTC	CSARDNQGGSYEQYF
TRBV7-9	TRBJ1-5	medium-sized	TRBD1	TGTGCCAGCAGCTTTCCAGGGGGGAATCAGCCCCAGCATTTT	CASSFPGGNQPQHF
TRBV2	TRBJ1-5	.	.	TGTGCCAGCATGGCGGGAGGTTACGACAATCAGCCCCAGCATTTT	CASMAGGYDNQPQHF
TRBV5-1	TRBJ1-1	.	TRBD1	TGCGCCAGCAGCTCGGGACAGGGCTACACTGAAGCTTTCTTT	CASSSGQGYTEAFF
TRBV24-1	TRBJ2-1	.	.	TGTGCCACCAGTTATTTGATCGGGTTACGGTTCTTC	CATSYLIGLRFF
TRBV6-1	TRBJ1-6	.	.	TGTGCCAGCAAGGAGGACAGAAATAATTCACCCCTCCACTTT	CASKEDRNNSPLHF
TRBV6-2/TRBV6-3	TRBJ2-6	.	.	TGTGCCAGCAGTTACGAGGTGAGAGGGGCCAACGTCCTGACTTTC	CASSYEVRGANVLTF
TRBV6-1	TRBJ2-1	once	.	TGTGCCAGCAGCCCCATCCCCGGATCAGGTGAGCAGTTCTTC	CASSPIPGSGEQFF
TRBV4-1	TRBJ2-7	.	.	TGCGCCAGCAGCCAAGGGGGTGGAGTAGGCGATCAGTACTTC	CASSQGGGVGDQYF
TRBV10-3	TRBJ1-2	.	.	TGTGCCCAATCCGGAGGGGATGGCTACACCTTC	CAQSGGDGYTF
TRBV10-3	TRBJ1-5	.	.	TGTGCCATCAAGGCTAGCGGGTCCCCCCGGGTCAATCAGCCCCAGCATTTT	CAIKASGSPRVNQPQHF
TRBV28	TRBJ2-2	.	.	TGTGCCAGCATCGGCCGGCCGTCTGAGAACACCGGGGAGCTGTTTTTT	CASIGRPSENTGELFF
TRBV18	TRBJ2-3	once	TRBD1	TGTGCCAGCTCACCTCTCCGGACAGGGGGACCAGATACGCAGTATTTT	CASSPLRTGGPDTQYF
TRBV7-9	TRBJ1-3	many	.	TGTGCCAGCAGCTTAAGCCCAGATTACACCATATATTTT	CASSLSPDYTIYF
TRBV19	TRBJ1-5	.	TRBD1	TGTGCCAGTATGCAAGGACAGGGGGTGGTTCGGCCCCAGCATTTT	CASMQGQGVVRPQHF
TRBV30	TRBJ1-2	many	.	TGTGCCTGGAGTCTAAACTTCCCGACAGCTAACTATGGCTACACCTTC	CAWSLNFPTANYGYTF
TRBV11-2	TRBJ2-3	many	.	TGTGCCAGCAGCTTATTAGGGAGTCGTACAGATACGCAGTATTTT	CASSLLGSRTDTQYF
TRBV28	TRBJ1-2	once	.	TGTGCCACCCTGAGAAGGGCCCCTGACTACACCTTC	CATLRRAPDYTF
TRBV28	TRBJ2-3	many	.	TGTGCCAGCAGAGCTGGACACCCGAGTGAGCAGTATTTT	CASRAGHPSEQYF
TRBV11-2	TRBJ2-3	many	TRBD1	TGTGCCAGCAGCCCCGGGAAGGGGGCTAGAATAAGCACAGATACGCAGTATTTT	CASSPGKGARISTDTQYF
TRBV6-2/TRBV6-3	TRBJ1-5	.	.	TGTGCCACTAGAGGGGTCAGGGTTCAGCCCCAGCATTTT	CATRGVRVQPQHF
TRBV20-1	TRBJ1-2	many	.	TGCAGTGCTAGAGAAGAGGGGATCGATCCTGGCTACACCTTC	CSAREEGIDPGYTF
TRBV4-1	TRBJ2-2	many	TRBD2	TGCGCCAGCAGCCAAGATCCGACTAGCGGGAGGTTTACCGGGGAGCTGTTTTTT	CASSQDPTSGRFTGELFF
TRBV12-3/TRBV12-4	TRBJ2-2	many	.	TGTGCCAGCACCCCTAGGGAGTCCCTCGGGGAGCTGTTTTTT	CASTPRESLGELFF
TRBV15	TRBJ2-7	many	.	TGTGCCACCAGCGGCCGGAGGGGGCCCTACGAGCAGTACTTC	CATSGRRGPYEQYF
TRBV20-1	TRBJ1-5	.	.	TGCAGTGCTAGAGTGGACCCAAATCAGCCCCAGCATTTT	CSARVDPNQPQHF
TRBV11-2	TRBJ2-7	.	.	TGTGCTAGCAGCCCGGCGGTGACCTACGAGCAGTACTTC	CASSPAVTYEQYF
TRBV30	TRBJ2-2	.	.	TGTGCCTGGACGGCCGGGGGGCTTCTCCAGGAAGGGGAGCTGTTTTTT	CAWTAGGLLQEGELFF
TRBV11-3	TRBJ2-1	once	.	TGTGCCAGCAGCTTAGATGCGGTAAGTGGGGATGGCCCCTACAATGAGCAGTTCTTC	CASSLDAVSGDGPYNEQFF
TRBV20-1	TRBJ1-5	many	.	TGCAGTGCTAGAGGACAGGAGGGCAATCAGCCCCAGCATTTT	CSARGQEGNQPQHF
TRBV20-1	TRBJ2-7	.	TRBD2	TGCAGTGCTAGCTCAACTAGCGGGAGTAACGAGCAGTACTTC	CSASSTSGSNEQYF
TRBV4-2	TRBJ1-1	many	.	TGTGCCAGCAGCCAAGGGACAACGATGAACACTGAAGCTTTCTTT	CASSQGTTMNTEAFF
TRBV20-1	TRBJ1-6	many	.	TGCAGTGCTATTGAGGGTCACGACTCACCCCTCCACTTT	CSAIEGHDSPLHF
TRBV28	TRBJ2-4	many	.	TGTGCCAGCAGTAAGGGATTTAGGAACATTCAGTACTTC	CASSKGFRNIQYF
TRBV29-1	TRBJ2-7	many	TRBD2	TGCAGCCGGGGGGGACCTCGCTCCTACGAGCAGTACTTC	CSRGGPRSYEQYF
TRBV6-1	TRBJ1-1	many	.	TGTGCCAGCAGCCCAGTGATGGGAGAAGCTTTCTTT	CASSPVMGEAFF